This section outlines one T cell receptor (beta chain) sequence together with its context. The repertoire was sequenced with immunoSEQ multiplex PCR; TCRdb's copy has only in-frame clones and lacks some. The sample lists almost 550,000 clones, around three quarters occurring once. The data were taken from a study of shared T cell receptors in the human thymus. Germline V gene sequence: CDR1 SNHLY, CDR2 FYNNEI. Germline trimming cut 5 bases from V and 0 bases from J; bases unmatched to any gene: 3. The CDR3 has 14 residues. These data were also reused for a study on human thymus T cells. That investigation notes: From resections taken during corrective heart surgery, the thymus tissue was obtained. Blood and thymic repertoires both appeared biased in V and J gene usage.

The rearrangement joins TRBV2 to TRBJ2-7; 8 bases align to TRBD1. The TCR was taken from a boy less than two years old with a congenital heart defect. Sequencing was done on a sample of thymocytes. In DNA form, the CDR3 reads TGTGCCAGCAGTTCAGGGGGCGCCTCCTACGAGCAGTACTTC. Amino acids: CASSSGGASYEQYF.